This T cell receptor beta chain was captured by sequencing in a study of T cell changes during pregnancy in multiple sclerosis. Germline V CDR1 and CDR2: SGDLS, YYNGEE. This CDR3 has 14 residues. V shed 0 bases and J shed 8 bases, with 14 bases lying between them. Clones were read by immunoSEQ multiplex PCR, and TCRdb kept only the in-frame ones, dropping some. Among fewer than 40,000 clones, over 90% were seen once, and the ten largest hold under 0.4%. This clone was observed a handful of times. The chain uses TRBV9 and TRBJ1-1; unclear D gene. The clonotype comes from a female donor in good health, enrolled as a control in a pregnancy study. The material was CD4+ T cells from peripheral blood mononuclear cells, obtained after pregnancy. The CDR3 DNA is TGTGCCAGCAGCGTAGAAGGGCGGGGATCGGAAGCTTTCTTT. It specifies CASSVEGRGSEAFF.